This record looks at one TCR beta chain sequence and its context. This specimen comes from a study of patients and donors after allogeneic stem cell transplantation. Using its own MiXCR run on the RT-PCR reads, TCRdb lists one record per CDR3 protein. The sample has about 160,000 distinct CDR3 sequences, about a third seen once. The germline V gene has CDR1 MNHEY and CDR2 SVGEGT. V lost 2 bases and J 5 bases, leaving 15 bases between the germline ends. This CDR3 is built from 16 residues. This clonotype originated in a human donor who was either an allogeneic HSCT recipient or a stem cell or donor lymphocyte infusion donor (not recorded which). It is not recorded whose cells these are; they may come from a transplant donor. V gene TRBV6-2 or TRBV6-3 combines with J gene TRBJ2-2; the D gene is possibly TRBD2 (5 bases). The source material was blood, either unsorted or a sorted T cell fraction (not recorded which). CDR3: CASSYERTSNTGELFF. CDR3 nucleotides: TGTGCCAGCAGTTACGAGCGTACTAGTAATACCGGGGAGCTGTTTTTT.